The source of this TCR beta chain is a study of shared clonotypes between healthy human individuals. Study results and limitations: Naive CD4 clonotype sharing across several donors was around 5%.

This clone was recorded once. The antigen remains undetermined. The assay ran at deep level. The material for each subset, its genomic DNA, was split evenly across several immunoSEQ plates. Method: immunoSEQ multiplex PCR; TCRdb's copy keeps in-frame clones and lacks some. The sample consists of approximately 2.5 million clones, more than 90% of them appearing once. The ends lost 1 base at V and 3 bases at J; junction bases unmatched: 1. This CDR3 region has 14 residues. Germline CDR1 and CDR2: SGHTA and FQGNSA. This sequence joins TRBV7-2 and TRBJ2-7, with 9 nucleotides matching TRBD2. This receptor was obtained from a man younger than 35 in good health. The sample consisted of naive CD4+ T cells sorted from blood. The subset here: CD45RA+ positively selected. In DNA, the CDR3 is TGTGCCAGCAGCTTAGGAGCGGGGGGCTACGAGCAGTACTTC. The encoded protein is CASSLGAGGYEQYF.